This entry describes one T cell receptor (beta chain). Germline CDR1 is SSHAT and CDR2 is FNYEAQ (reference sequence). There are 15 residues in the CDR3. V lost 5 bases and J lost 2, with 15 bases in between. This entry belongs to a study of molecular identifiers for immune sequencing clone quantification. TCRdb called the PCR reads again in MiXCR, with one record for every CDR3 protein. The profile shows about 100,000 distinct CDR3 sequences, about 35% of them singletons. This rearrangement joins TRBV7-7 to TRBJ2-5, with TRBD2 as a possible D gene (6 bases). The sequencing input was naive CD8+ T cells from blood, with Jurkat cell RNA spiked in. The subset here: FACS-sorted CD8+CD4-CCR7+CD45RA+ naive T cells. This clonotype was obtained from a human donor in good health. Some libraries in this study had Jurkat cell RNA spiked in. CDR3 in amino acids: CASSPRLVGQETQYF. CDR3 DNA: TGTGCCAGCAGCCCGAGACTAGTAGGGCAAGAGACCCAGTACTTC.